This entry describes one T cell receptor (beta chain). Its antigen remains unidentified. These data come from a study of cytomegalovirus exposure and HLA in healthy donors. Study outcomes and limitations: Many donors shared some public TCRs, even though most TCR sequences were rare. Cytomegalovirus status was reportedly diagnosed by the classifier with high sensitivity and specificity.

Repertoires were generated with immunoSEQ multiplex PCR, while TCRdb's copy carries only in-frame clones and drops some. The sample lists around 200,000 clones; roughly 84% were seen once. The validation cohort, a group of 90 to 150 subjects, included the donors and was separate from the approximately 650-subject first cohort. Deletions cut 4 bases from V and 6 bases from J, with 6 bases between. The CDR3 length is 11 residues. CDR1 MNHNY and CDR2 SVGAGI come from the germline V gene (reference sequence). The sample consisted of PBMCs. The TCR comes from a woman between 18 and 30 years old in good health and CMV-seropositive. V is TRBV6-6 and J is TRBJ1-2; D is undetermined. CDR3 bases: TGTGCCAGCAGTTTGGCGGATGGCTACACCTTC. It encodes CASSLADGYTF.